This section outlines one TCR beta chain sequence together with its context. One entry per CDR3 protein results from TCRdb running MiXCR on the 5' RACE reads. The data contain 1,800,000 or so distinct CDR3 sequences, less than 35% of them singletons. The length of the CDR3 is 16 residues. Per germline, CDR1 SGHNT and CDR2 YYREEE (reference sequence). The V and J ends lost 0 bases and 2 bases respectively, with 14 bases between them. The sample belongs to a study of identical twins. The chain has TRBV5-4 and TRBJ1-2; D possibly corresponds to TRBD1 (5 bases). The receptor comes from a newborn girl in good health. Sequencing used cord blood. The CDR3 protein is CASSLAQGRGNYGYTF. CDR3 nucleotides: TGTGCCAGCAGCTTGGCTCAGGGTAGAGGGAACTATGGCTACACCTTC.